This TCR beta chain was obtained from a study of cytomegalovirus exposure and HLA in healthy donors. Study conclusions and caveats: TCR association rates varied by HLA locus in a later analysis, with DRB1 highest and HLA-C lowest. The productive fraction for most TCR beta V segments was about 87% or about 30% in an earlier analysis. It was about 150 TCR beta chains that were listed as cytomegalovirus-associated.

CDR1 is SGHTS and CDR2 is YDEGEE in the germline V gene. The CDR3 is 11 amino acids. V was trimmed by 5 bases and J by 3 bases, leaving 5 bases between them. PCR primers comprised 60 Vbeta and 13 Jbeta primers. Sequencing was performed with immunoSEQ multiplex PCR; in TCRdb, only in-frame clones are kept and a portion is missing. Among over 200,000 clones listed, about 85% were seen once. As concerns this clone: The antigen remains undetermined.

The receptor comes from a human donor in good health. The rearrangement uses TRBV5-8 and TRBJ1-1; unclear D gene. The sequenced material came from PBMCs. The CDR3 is CASRRYTEAFF. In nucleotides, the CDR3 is TGTGCCAGCAGACGGTACACTGAAGCTTTCTTT.